This TCR beta chain was captured by sequencing in a study of cytomegalovirus exposure and HLA in healthy donors. Whole-study results and caveats: Most TCR beta V segments were productive about 87% or about 30% of the time in an earlier analysis. Sequencing artifact likely explains a cluster of highly shared sequence variants. Donors were assumed by presence/absence analyses to have roughly uniform sequencing depth.

Concerning this clone: The antigen is unknown.

Use of 60 Vbeta and 13 Jbeta primers characterized the PCR. The repertoire was sequenced with immunoSEQ multiplex PCR; TCRdb's copy has only in-frame clones and lacks some. The sample shows approximately 95,000 clones, about 78% of them seen only once. Material for sequencing was PBMCs. The receptor comes from a woman in her thirties or forties in good health and CMV-seropositive.

The CDR3 DNA sequence: TGTGCCAGCAGCCTTACCCACTTTGGGGCCCTGAGAGCTTCAACTGGCTACACCTTC. This sequence encodes CASSLTHFGALRASTGYTF. This rearrangement joins TRBV7-9 to TRBJ1-2, with D possibly being TRBD1 (5 bases). The CDR3 has 19 amino acids. Germline values: CDR1 SEHNR, CDR2 FQNEAQ (reference sequence). V was pared by 5 bases and J by 7 bases, with 32 bases between.